The 19 T cell receptor beta chains in this list originate from one sample, sequenced in a study of cytomegalovirus exposure and HLA in healthy donors. The method was immunoSEQ multiplex PCR; TCRdb's version includes in-frame clones alone and lacks a portion of them. The data contain about 120,000 clones, about 84% of them singletons. The source material was PBMCs. All receptors come from a woman aged 25 to 39 in good health and CMV-seronegative.

The chain carries TRBV19 and TRBJ1-1; maybe TRBD1 (5 bases). The V end lost 3 bases, the J end lost 4 bases, and 6 bases lay between the germline ends. This CDR3 has 12 amino acids. Germline V lookup: CDR1 LNHDA, CDR2 SQIVND (reference sequence). CDR3 nucleotide sequence: TGTGCCAGTAGTATGGGGGGCACTGAAGCTTTCTTT. It codes for CASSMGGTEAFF.

V gene TRBV15 combines with J gene TRBJ2-3; D possibly corresponds to TRBD1 (7 bases). V dropped 0 bases and J dropped 4 bases, with 20 bases sitting between them. The CDR3 extends over 18 amino acids. CDR1 and CDR2 (germline): LNHNV, YYDKDF (reference sequence). CDR3 in DNA: TGTGCCACCAGCAGAGATCAGGGGGGCAGGGGCCGATCAGATACGCAGTATTTT. It specifies CATSRDQGGRGRSDTQYF. Full variable domain (missing parts from reference TRBV15 and TRBJ2-3): DAMVIQNPRYQVTQFGKPVTLSCSQTLNHNVMYWYQQKSSQAPKLLFHYYDKDFNNEADTPDNFQSRRPNTSFCFLDIRSPGLGDTAMYLCATSRDQGGRGRSDTQYFGPGTRLTVL.

This chain links TRBV9 with TRBJ2-1; 9 bases are shared with TRBD2. This CDR3 has 18 residues. Germline V lookup: CDR1 SGDLS, CDR2 YYNGEE. Unmatched junction bases numbered 15, after V lost 3 bases and J lost 5 bases. DNA for the CDR3: TGTGCCAGCAGCGACGGGCGCGGTTGGGCGGGGGGGAACAATGAGCAGTTCTTC. This translates into CASSDGRGWAGGNNEQFF.

The genes are TRBV6-1 and TRBJ2-5; TRBD2 is a possible D gene (6 bases). Trimming shortened V by 5 bases and J by 1 base, and 11 bases separated the two germline ends. Germline CDR1 is MNHNS and CDR2 is SASEGT. The CDR3 totals 14 residues. CDR3 nucleotide sequence: TGTGCCAGCAGTCTCGGGGGTCGCCAAGAGACCCAGTACTTC. Amino acid sequence: CASSLGGRQETQYF.

The chain joins TRBV14 to TRBJ2-1; 12 bases are a match to TRBD2. CDR1 and CDR2 (germline): SGHDN, FVKESK. The CDR3 runs 18 residues. V was pared by 4 bases and J by 7 bases, with 14 bases of the junction left unmatched. The CDR3 nucleotides are TGTGCCAGCAGCCTTTATATACTAGCGGGGGGCTCGTTGAATGAGCAGTTCTTC. Amino acids: CASSLYILAGGSLNEQFF.

V is TRBV13 and J is TRBJ2-3, with 7 bases identical to TRBD2. J gave up 0 bases and V 5 bases, and 8 bases lay outside the gene matches. There are 16 residues in the CDR3. Germline V gene sequence: CDR1 PRHDT, CDR2 FYEKMQ (reference sequence). CDR3 DNA sequence: TGTGCCAGCAGCCGAACCCCAGCGGGGAGCACAGATACGCAGTATTTT. Translating it yields CASSRTPAGSTDTQYF.

The gene calls are TRBV4-2 and TRBJ1-1; no reliable D call. The CDR3 contains 16 residues. CDR1 LGHNA and CDR2 YNFKEQ come from the germline V gene. The ends were cut back, 1 base at V and 3 bases at J, with 15 bases in the middle. The DNA for the CDR3 is TGTGCCAGCAGCCAAGGTCACGGGGAGTTTGACACTGAAGCTTTCTTT. Translating gives CASSQGHGEFDTEAFF.

V and J are TRBV4-2 and TRBJ1-6; perhaps TRBD1 as D (6 bases). This CDR3 spans 16 amino acids. With 0 bases removed from V and 9 bases from J, the gap between germline ends came to 15 bases. The germline CDR1 and CDR2 sequences are LGHNA and YNFKEQ. Written as DNA, the CDR3 is TGTGCCAGCAGCCAAGATCCTGGGACACGCGGTTCACCCCTCCACTTT. Translated, it gives CASSQDPGTRGSPLHF.

The gene calls are TRBV9 and TRBJ1-2, with D maybe TRBD1 (5 bases). Trimming removed 5 bases from V and 3 bases from J, with 17 bases in between. CDR1 is SGDLS, CDR2 YYNGEE, per germline. The CDR3 runs to 15 residues. CDR3 sequence (DNA): TGTGCCAGCAGGTATACGTCCGGGACTGACTATGGCTACACCTTC. Protein product: CASRYTSGTDYGYTF.

The CDR3 nucleotides are TGTGCCATCAGTCAAGCCGTGGGGGCCCCGAACACTGAAGCTTTCTTT. As protein: CAISQAVGAPNTEAFF. The genes are TRBV10-3 and TRBJ1-1; tentatively, D is TRBD1 (6 bases). Germline assignment: CDR1 ENHRY and CDR2 SYGVKD. This CDR3 is built from 16 residues. The V and J ends lost 5 bases and 1 base respectively, with 17 bases between them.

The gene calls are TRBV2 and TRBJ2-5; D uncertain. Germline V gene lookup returns CDR1 SNHLY and CDR2 FYNNEI. This CDR3 is built from 13 residues. Trimming pared 5 bases from V and 5 bases from J, leaving 12 bases between. The CDR3 spells CASSKGSDETQYF. The CDR3 nucleotides read TGTGCCAGCAGTAAAGGCAGCGATGAGACCCAGTACTTC.

The chain couples TRBV5-1 to TRBJ2-2; weak D call: TRBD2 (6 bases). V was trimmed by 0 bases and J by 7 bases, leaving 16 bases between them. From germline, CDR1 is SGHRS and CDR2 YFSETQ. The CDR3 covers 16 residues. CDR3 protein: CASSLGPGGEHGELFF. DNA of the CDR3: TGCGCCAGCAGCTTGGGGCCCGGCGGGGAGCACGGGGAGCTGTTTTTT.

The chain employs TRBV2 and TRBJ2-7; 7 bases map to TRBD2. CDR1 is SNHLY, CDR2 FYNNEI, per germline. The CDR3 is made up of 10 amino acids. The J segment lost 7 bases and the V segment lost 6 bases, leaving 0 bases of the junction unmatched. CDR3 in DNA: TGTGCCAGCAGGGGGGGGGAGCAGTACTTC. This gives the protein CASRGGEQYF.

The chain has TRBV5-4 and TRBJ1-1, with D possibly being TRBD1 (6 bases). Germline-derived CDR1 and CDR2 are SGHNT and YYREEE (reference sequence). The CDR3 sequence is 14 residues long. Trimming shortened V by 4 bases and J by 4 bases, and 14 bases separated the two germline ends. CDR3 loop: CASSHREFGTEAFF. The CDR3 DNA reads TGTGCCAGCAGCCACAGGGAATTCGGCACTGAAGCTTTCTTT.

This rearrangement joins TRBV5-4 to TRBJ1-3, with TRBD1 identical over 7 bases. V trimming: 5 bases; J trimming: 1 base; junction bases outside the gene matches: 6. Per the germline V gene, CDR1 is SGHNT and CDR2 is YYREEE (reference sequence). This CDR3 is 15 amino acids long. This CDR3 reads CASRAGTDSGNTIYF. The CDR3, as DNA: TGTGCCAGCAGGGCCGGGACAGATTCTGGAAACACCATATATTTT.

The chain uses TRBV5-8 and TRBJ2-7; 9 positions agree with TRBD2. Germline trimming cut 0 bases from V and 3 bases from J; bases unmatched to any gene: 7. The CDR3 runs 16 residues. Germline CDR1 and CDR2: SGHTS and YDEGEE. CDR3 loop: CASSLDWVSGSYEQYF. The CDR3 DNA follows: TGTGCCAGCAGCTTGGATTGGGTTAGCGGGAGCTACGAGCAGTACTTC.

The chain combines TRBV15 with TRBJ1-2; possibly TRBD1 for D (5 bases). The CDR3 totals 13 residues. The V and J ends lost 4 bases and 4 bases respectively, with 10 bases between them. Germline-derived CDR1 and CDR2 are LNHNV and YYDKDF (reference sequence). CDR3 sequence: CATSNGGSYGYTF. CDR3 sequence (DNA): TGTGCCACCAGCAACGGGGGTTCCTATGGCTACACCTTC.

DNA for the CDR3: TGCGCCAGCAGCCAGCAACAGGGGGCCGGAAACACCATATATTTT. It translates to CASSQQQGAGNTIYF. The gene calls are TRBV4-1 and TRBJ1-3; 9 bases line up with TRBD1. CDR3 size: 15 residues. CDR1 MGHRA and CDR2 YSYEKL come from the germline V gene. V was clipped by 3 bases and J by 4 bases; unmatched bases: 4.

This clone was counted between two and nine times. The chain couples TRBV11-2 to TRBJ2-7; TRBD1 aligns across 7 bases. Losses at the gene ends were 4 bases for V and 3 bases for J; bases not matched to a gene: 3. Germline assignment: CDR1 SGHAT and CDR2 FQNNGV. This CDR3 contains 13 residues. The CDR3 here is CASSSGQSYEQYF. CDR3 coding DNA: TGTGCCAGCAGCTCGGGACAGAGCTACGAGCAGTACTTC.